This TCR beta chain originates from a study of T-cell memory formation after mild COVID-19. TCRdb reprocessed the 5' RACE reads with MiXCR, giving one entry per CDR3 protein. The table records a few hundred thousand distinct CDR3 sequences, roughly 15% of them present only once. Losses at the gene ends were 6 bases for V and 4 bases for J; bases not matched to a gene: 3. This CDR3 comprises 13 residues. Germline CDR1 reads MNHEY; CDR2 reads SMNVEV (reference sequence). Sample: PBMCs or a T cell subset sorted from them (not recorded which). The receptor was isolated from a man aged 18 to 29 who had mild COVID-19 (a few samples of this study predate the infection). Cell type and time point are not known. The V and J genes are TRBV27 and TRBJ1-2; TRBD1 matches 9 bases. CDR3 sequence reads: CASRATGGYGYTF. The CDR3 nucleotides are TGTGCCAGCAGAGCGACAGGGGGCTATGGCTACACCTTC.